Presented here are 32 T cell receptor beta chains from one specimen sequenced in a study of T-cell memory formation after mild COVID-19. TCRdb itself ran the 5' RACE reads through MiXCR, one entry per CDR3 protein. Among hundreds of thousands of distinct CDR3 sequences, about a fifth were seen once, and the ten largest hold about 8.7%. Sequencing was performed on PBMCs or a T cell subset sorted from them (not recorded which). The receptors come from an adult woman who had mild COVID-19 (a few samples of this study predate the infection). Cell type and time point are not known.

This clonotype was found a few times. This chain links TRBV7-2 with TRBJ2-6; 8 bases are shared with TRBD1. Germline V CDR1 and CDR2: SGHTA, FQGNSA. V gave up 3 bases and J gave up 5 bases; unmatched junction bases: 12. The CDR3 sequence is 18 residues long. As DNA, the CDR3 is TGTGCCAGCAGCTTCTGGACAGGGCGCTCCCTCTGGGCCAACGTCCTGACTTTC. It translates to CASSFWTGRSLWANVLTF.

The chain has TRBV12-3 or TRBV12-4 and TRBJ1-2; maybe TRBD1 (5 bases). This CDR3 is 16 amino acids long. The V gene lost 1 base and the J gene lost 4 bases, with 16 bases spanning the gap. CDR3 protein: CASSLGYGGLSYGYTF. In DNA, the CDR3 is TGTGCCAGCAGTTTAGGGTACGGGGGACTAAGCTATGGCTACACCTTC.

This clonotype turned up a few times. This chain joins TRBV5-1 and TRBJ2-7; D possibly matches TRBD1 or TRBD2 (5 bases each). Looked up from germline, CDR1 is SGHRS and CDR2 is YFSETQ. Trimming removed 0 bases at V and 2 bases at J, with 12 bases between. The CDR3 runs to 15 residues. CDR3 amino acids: CASSLGDGLTYEQYF. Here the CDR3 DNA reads TGCGCCAGCAGCTTGGGGGACGGACTTACCTACGAGCAGTACTTC.

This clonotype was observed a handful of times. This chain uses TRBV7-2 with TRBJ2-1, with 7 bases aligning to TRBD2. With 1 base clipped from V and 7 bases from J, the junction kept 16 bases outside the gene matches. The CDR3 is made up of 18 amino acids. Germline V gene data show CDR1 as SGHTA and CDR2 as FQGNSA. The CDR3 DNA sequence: TGTGCCAGCAGCTTAGAGGGGTCGGGGAGGGGTGGACAAAATGAGCAGTTCTTC. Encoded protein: CASSLEGSGRGGQNEQFF.

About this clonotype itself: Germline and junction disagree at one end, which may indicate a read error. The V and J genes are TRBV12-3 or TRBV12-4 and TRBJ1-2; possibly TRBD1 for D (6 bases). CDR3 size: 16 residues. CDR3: CACRGVLRQGYYGYTF. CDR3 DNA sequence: TGTGCCTGCAGGGGTGTCCTCCGGCAGGGGTACTATGGCTACACCTTC.

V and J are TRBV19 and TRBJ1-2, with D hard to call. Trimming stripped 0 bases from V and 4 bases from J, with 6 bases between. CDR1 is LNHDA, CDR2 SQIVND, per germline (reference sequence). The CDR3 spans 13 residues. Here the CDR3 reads CASSIDSTYGYTF. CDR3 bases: TGTGCCAGTAGTATAGACAGTACCTATGGCTACACCTTC. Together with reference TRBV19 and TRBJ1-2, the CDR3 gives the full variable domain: DGGITQSPKYLFRKEGQNVTLSCEQNLNHDAMYWYRQDPGQGLRLIYYSQIVNDFQKGDIAEGYSVSREKKESFPLTVTSAQKNPTAFYLCASSIDSTYGYTFGSGTRLTVV.

CDR3 sequence (DNA): TGTGCCAGCAGTTGGAGGGGGACTAACACTGAAGCTTTCTTT. It specifies CASSWRGTNTEAFF. J is TRBJ1-1 and V is TRBV12-3 or TRBV12-4; possible D gene TRBD1, 6 bases. V lost 4 bases, J lost 2 bases, and 11 bases lay in between. The length of the CDR3 is 14 residues.

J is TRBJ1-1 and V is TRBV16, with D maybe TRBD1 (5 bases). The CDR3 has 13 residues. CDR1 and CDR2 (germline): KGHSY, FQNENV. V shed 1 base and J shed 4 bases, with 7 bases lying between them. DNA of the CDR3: TGTGCCAGCAGCCAATTCCAGGGCACTGAAGCTTTCTTT. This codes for CASSQFQGTEAFF.

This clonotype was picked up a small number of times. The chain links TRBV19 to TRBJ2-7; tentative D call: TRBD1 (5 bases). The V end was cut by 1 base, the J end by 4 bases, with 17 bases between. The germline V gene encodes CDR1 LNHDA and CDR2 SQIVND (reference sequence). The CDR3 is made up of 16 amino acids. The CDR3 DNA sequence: TGTGCCAGTAGTATAGGGGGCCGGTACTCGGAATACGAGCAGTACTTC. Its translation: CASSIGGRYSEYEQYF. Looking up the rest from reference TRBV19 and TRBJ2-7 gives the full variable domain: DGGITQSPKYLFRKEGQNVTLSCEQNLNHDAMYWYRQDPGQGLRLIYYSQIVNDFQKGDIAEGYSVSREKKESFPLTVTSAQKNPTAFYLCASSIGGRYSEYEQYFGPGTRLTVT.

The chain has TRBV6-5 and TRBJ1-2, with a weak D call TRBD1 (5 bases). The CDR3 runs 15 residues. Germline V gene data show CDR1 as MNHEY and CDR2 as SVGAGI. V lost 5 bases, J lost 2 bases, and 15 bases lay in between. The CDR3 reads CASSPDRLTNYGYTF. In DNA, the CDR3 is TGTGCCAGCAGTCCAGACAGACTCACAAACTATGGCTACACCTTC.

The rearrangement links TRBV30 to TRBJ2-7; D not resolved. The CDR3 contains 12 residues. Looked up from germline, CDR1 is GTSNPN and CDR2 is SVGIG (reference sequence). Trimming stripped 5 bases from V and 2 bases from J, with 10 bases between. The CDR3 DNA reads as TGTGCCTGGGGTCACGAGACCTACGAGCAGTACTTC. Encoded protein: CAWGHETYEQYF.

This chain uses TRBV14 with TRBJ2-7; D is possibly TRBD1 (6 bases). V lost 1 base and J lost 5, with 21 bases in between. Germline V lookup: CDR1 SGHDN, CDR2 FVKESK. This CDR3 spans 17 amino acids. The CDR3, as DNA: TGTGCCAGCAGCCAAGGACAGGCTAGACTCCGAGCCCACGAGCAGTACTTC. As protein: CASSQGQARLRAHEQYF.

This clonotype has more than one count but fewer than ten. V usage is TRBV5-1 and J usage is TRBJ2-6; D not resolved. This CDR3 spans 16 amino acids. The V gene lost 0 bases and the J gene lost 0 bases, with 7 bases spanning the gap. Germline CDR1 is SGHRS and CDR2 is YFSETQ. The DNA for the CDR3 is TGCGCCAGCAGCTTGGGCGTCAGCTCTGGGGCCAACGTCCTGACTTTC. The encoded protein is CASSLGVSSGANVLTF.

The CDR3 loop is CASSPLGSPDYEQYF. The CDR3, as DNA: TGCGCCAGCAGCCCCTTAGGGTCCCCGGACTACGAGCAGTACTTC. The chain joins TRBV4-1 to TRBJ2-7; D gene uncertain. V lost 4 bases to trimming and J lost 3 bases, with 16 bases between them. The CDR3 contains 15 residues. Germline assignment: CDR1 MGHRA and CDR2 YSYEKL.

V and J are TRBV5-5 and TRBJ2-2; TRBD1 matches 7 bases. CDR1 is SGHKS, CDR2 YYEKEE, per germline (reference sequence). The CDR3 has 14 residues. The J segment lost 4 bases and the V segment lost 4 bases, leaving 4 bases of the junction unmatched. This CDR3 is CASSPGQTTGELFF. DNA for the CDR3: TGTGCCAGCAGCCCGGGACAGACCACCGGGGAGCTGTTTTTT.

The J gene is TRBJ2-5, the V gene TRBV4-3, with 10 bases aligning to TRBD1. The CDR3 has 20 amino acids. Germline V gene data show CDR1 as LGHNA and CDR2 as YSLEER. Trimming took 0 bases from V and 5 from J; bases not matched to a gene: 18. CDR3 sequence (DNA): TGCGCCAGCAGCCAAGATCTAGACAGGGGGCTCTCCCCTTTCTGGGAGACCCAGTACTTC. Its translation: CASSQDLDRGLSPFWETQYF.

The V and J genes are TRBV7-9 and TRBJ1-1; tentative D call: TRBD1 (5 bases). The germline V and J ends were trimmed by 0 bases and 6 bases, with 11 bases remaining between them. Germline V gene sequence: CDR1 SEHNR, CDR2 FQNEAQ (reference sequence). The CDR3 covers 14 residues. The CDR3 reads CASSLAAGLAEAFF. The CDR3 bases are TGTGCCAGCAGCTTAGCGGCAGGGTTGGCTGAAGCTTTCTTT.

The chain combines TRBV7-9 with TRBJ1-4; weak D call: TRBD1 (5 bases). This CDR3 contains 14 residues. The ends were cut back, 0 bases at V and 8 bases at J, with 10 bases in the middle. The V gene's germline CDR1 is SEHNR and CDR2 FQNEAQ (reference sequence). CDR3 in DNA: TGTGCCAGCAGCTTAGCCGGGGCCCACGAAAAACTGTTTTTT. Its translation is CASSLAGAHEKLFF.

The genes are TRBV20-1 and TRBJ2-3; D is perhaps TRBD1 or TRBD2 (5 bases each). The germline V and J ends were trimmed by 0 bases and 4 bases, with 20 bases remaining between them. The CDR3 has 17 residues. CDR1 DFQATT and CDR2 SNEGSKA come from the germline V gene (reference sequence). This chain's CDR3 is CSARDHSGPLGPDTQYF. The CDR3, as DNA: TGCAGTGCTAGAGATCACTCGGGACCCTTGGGGCCAGATACGCAGTATTTT.

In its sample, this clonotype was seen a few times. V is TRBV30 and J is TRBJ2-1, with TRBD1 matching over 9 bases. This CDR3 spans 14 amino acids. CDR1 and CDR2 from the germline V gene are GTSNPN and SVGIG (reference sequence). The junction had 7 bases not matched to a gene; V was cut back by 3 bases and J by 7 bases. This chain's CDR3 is CAWRAGTGWNEQFF. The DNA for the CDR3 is TGTGCCTGGAGAGCCGGGACAGGGTGGAATGAGCAGTTCTTC.

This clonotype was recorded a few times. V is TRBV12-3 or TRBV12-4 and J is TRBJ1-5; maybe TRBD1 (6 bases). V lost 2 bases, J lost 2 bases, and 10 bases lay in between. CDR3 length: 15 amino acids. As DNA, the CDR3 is TGTGCCAGCAGTTTATTGGGGGCGGGCAATCAGCCCCAGCATTTT. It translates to CASSLLGAGNQPQHF.

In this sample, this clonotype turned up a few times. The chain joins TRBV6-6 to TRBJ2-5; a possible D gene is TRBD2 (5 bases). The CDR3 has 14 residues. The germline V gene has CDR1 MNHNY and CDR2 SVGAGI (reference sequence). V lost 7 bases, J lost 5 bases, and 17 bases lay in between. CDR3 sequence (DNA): TGTGCCAGCACCTACGCAGGACTGGGGGAGACCCAGTACTTC. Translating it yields CASTYAGLGETQYF.

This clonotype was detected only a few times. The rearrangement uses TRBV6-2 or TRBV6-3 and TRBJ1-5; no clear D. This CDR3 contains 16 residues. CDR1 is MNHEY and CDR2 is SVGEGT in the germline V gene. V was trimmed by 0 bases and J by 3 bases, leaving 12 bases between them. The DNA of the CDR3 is TGTGCCAGCAGTTACTCGAGAGTGATTTTCAATCAGCCCCAGCATTTT. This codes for CASSYSRVIFNQPQHF.

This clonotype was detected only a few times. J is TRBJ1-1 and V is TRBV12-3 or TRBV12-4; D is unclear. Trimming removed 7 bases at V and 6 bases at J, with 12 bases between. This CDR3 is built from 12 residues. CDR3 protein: CASTLGKAEAFF. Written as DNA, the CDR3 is TGTGCCAGCACCCTCGGGAAGGCTGAAGCTTTCTTT.

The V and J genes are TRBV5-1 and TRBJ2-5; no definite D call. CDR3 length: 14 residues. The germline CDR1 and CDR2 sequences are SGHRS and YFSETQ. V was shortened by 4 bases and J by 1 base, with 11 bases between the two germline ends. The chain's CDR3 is CASSDRAGQETQYF. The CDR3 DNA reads TGCGCCAGCAGCGACCGGGCAGGCCAAGAGACCCAGTACTTC.

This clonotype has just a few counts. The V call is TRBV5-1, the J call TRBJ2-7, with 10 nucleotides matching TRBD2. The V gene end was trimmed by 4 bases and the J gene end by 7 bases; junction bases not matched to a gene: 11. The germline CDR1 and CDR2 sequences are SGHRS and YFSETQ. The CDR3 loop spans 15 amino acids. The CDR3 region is CASSTPGLAATEQYF. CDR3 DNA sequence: TGCGCCAGCAGCACCCCCGGACTAGCGGCGACTGAGCAGTACTTC.

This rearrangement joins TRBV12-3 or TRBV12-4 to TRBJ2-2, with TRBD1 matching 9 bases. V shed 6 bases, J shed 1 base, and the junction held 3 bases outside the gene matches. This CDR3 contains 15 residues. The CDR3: CASSTGQGNTGELFF. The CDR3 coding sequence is TGTGCCAGCAGCACGGGACAGGGGAACACCGGGGAGCTGTTTTTT.

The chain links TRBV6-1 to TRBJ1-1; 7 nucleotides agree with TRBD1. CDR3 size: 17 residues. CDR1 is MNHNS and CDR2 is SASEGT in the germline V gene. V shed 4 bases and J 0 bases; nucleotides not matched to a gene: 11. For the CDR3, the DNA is TGTGCCAGCAGTGTCTCCAGGGGGGGAAATATGAACACTGAAGCTTTCTTT. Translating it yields CASSVSRGGNMNTEAFF.

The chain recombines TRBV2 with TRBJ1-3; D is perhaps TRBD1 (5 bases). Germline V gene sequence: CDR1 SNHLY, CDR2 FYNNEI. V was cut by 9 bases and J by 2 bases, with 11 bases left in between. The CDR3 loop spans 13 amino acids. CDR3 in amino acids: CARSTGPGNTIYF. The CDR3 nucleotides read TGTGCCAGATCTACGGGGCCTGGAAACACCATATATTTT.

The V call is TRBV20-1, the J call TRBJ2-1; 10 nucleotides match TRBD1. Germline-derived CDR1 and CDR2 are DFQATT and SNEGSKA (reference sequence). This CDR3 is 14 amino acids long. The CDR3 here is CRTGGTGAYNEQFF. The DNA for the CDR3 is TGCAGGACAGGGGGGACAGGGGCCTACAATGAGCAGTTCTTC.

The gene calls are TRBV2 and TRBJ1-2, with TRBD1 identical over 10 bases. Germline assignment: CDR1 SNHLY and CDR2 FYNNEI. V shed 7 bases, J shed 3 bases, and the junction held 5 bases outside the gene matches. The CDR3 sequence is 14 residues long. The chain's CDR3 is CASKQGQGYYGYTF. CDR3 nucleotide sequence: TGTGCCAGCAAGCAGGGACAGGGGTACTATGGCTACACCTTC. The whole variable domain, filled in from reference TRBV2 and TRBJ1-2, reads EPEVTQTPSHQVTQMGQEVILRCVPISNHLYFYWYRQILGQKVEFLVSFYNNEISEKSEIFDDQFSVERPDGSNFTLKIRSTKLEDSAMYFCASKQGQGYYGYTFGSGTRLTVV.

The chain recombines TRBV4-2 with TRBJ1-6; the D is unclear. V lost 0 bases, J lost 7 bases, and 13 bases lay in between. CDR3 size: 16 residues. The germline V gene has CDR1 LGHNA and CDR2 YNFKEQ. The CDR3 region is CASSQETRIRNSPLHF. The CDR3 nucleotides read TGTGCCAGCAGCCAAGAGACGCGGATAAGAAATTCACCCCTCCACTTT.